The 17 T cell receptor beta chains in this list originate from one sample, sequenced in a study of blood T cells in healthy people across ages. Combining a sample-barcoded 5' primer with a J-beta primer mix, a second PCR ran for roughly 7 to 11 cycles. TCRdb recomputed calls from the 5' RACE reads with MiXCR, one row per CDR3 protein. Of 1.5 million to 2 million distinct CDR3 sequences in the sample, approximately 50% were seen once. Sequencing was carried out using blood. These receptors were collected from a middle-aged woman in good health.

This clonotype has just a few counts. The chain uses TRBV6-1 and TRBJ2-5, with D maybe TRBD1 (5 bases). Trimming took off 8 bases at V and 4 bases at J, with 17 bases between the two ends. The germline gives CDR1 MNHNS, CDR2 SASEGT. The CDR3 spans 14 residues. Written as DNA, the CDR3 is TGTGCCAGCCTCCCGGCAGGGCGTCGAGAGACCCAGTACTTC. This sequence encodes CASLPAGRRETQYF.

The V call is TRBV7-3, the J call TRBJ1-1, with 7 bases aligning to TRBD1. V shed 5 bases and J 1 base; nucleotides not matched to a gene: 7. CDR3 length: 15 residues. In germline, CDR1 is SGHTA, CDR2 FQGTGA. The CDR3 sequence is CASSPGTEPNTEAFF. CDR3 coding DNA: TGTGCCAGCAGCCCCGGGACAGAACCGAACACTGAAGCTTTCTTT.

The gene calls are TRBV20-1 and TRBJ2-4; D ambiguous. There are 12 residues in the CDR3. Trimming took off 5 bases at V and 5 bases at J, with 10 bases between the two ends. Germline V gene sequence: CDR1 DFQATT, CDR2 SNEGSKA (reference sequence). Written as DNA, the CDR3 is TGCAGTGCTTCGGACGGAGAAAACATTCAGTACTTC. The encoded protein is CSASDGENIQYF.

Details on this clonotype: An end of the junction differs from the germline gene, which may be a read error. V and J are TRBV15 and TRBJ2-6, with D possibly called TRBD1 or TRBD2 (5 bases each). Germline V CDR1 and CDR2: LNHNV, YYDKDF (reference sequence). The CDR3 consists of 16 residues. The CDR3 sequence: CAASRGTSSGANVLTF. The CDR3 DNA is TGTGCCGCCAGCAGAGGGACGTCCTCTGGGGCCAACGTCCTGACTTTC.

The genes are TRBV18 and TRBJ1-6; 7 positions agree with TRBD1. The CDR3 runs 16 residues. J was trimmed by 3 bases and V by 0 bases; bases with no gene match: 2. CDR1 and CDR2 (germline): KGHSH, LQKENI. The CDR3 spells CASSPPSGGYNSPLHF. The CDR3 coding sequence is TGTGCCAGCTCACCACCGTCAGGGGGCTATAATTCACCCCTCCACTTT. The variable domain in full, with the rest retrieved from reference TRBV18 and TRBJ1-6, is NAGVMQNPRHLVRRRGQEARLRCSPMKGHSHVYWYRQLPEEGLKFMVYLQKENIIDESGMPKERFSAEFPKEGPSILRIQQVVRGDSAAYFCASSPPSGGYNSPLHFGNGTRLTVT.

There are a few counts of this clonotype. V gene TRBV29-1 combines with J gene TRBJ2-1, with 7 bases fitting TRBD2. Trimming at V came to 2 bases and at J to 0 bases, leaving 4 bases not matched to a gene. The germline gives CDR1 SQVTM, CDR2 ANQGSEA. CDR3 length equals 15 residues. The CDR3 DNA reads TGCAGCGTTGAAAGTCCTAGCGGCTCCTACAATGAGCAGTTCTTC. Translated: CSVESPSGSYNEQFF.

The V call is TRBV11-2, the J call TRBJ2-1; D is undetermined. The V end lost 4 bases, the J end lost 0 bases, and 16 bases lay between the germline ends. The CDR3 totals 17 residues. The germline CDR1 and CDR2 sequences are SGHAT and FQNNGV. The CDR3 region has the DNA TGTGCCAGCAGCTCTTTCTATTCCGTTAGCTCCTACAATGAGCAGTTCTTC. Residues: CASSSFYSVSSYNEQFF.

The chain couples TRBV7-9 to TRBJ1-2; weak D call: TRBD1 (6 bases). The germline gives CDR1 SEHNR, CDR2 FQNEAQ (reference sequence). The CDR3 runs 15 residues. The V gene lost 4 bases and the J gene lost 1 base, with 13 bases spanning the gap. The CDR3 sequence is CASSYRETGNYGYTF. CDR3 DNA: TGTGCCAGCAGCTACAGGGAGACGGGTAACTATGGCTACACCTTC.

V is TRBV2 and J is TRBJ2-1, with TRBD2 matching 8 bases. The CDR3 totals 18 residues. The germline CDR1 and CDR2 sequences are SNHLY and FYNNEI. J lost 0 bases, V lost 5 bases, and 12 bases had no gene match. The CDR3 protein is CASSWNSGDPFSYNEQFF. In DNA, the CDR3 is TGTGCCAGCAGTTGGAATAGCGGGGACCCATTCTCCTACAATGAGCAGTTCTTC. Variable domain in full (rest from reference TRBV2 and TRBJ2-1): EPEVTQTPSHQVTQMGQEVILRCVPISNHLYFYWYRQILGQKVEFLVSFYNNEISEKSEIFDDQFSVERPDGSNFTLKIRSTKLEDSAMYFCASSWNSGDPFSYNEQFFGPGTRLTVL.

The rearrangement uses TRBV5-5 and TRBJ1-5, with unresolved D. The V end lost 0 bases, the J end lost 4 bases, and 8 bases lay between the germline ends. The germline gives CDR1 SGHKS, CDR2 YYEKEE (reference sequence). This CDR3 spans 14 amino acids. CDR3 protein: CASSLAGKNQPQHF. The CDR3 coding sequence is TGTGCCAGCAGCTTGGCCGGGAAGAATCAGCCCCAGCATTTT. Combining the CDR3 with reference TRBV5-5 and TRBJ1-5 gives the whole variable domain DAGVTQSPTHLIKTRGQQVTLRCSPISGHKSVSWYQQVLGQGPQFIFQYYEKEERGRGNFPDRFSARQFPNYSSELNVNALLLGDSALYLCASSLAGKNQPQHFGDGTRLSIL.

This clonotype has ten or more counts. The chain recombines TRBV7-2 with TRBJ2-1; tentatively, D is TRBD2 (6 bases). CDR1 and CDR2 from the germline V gene are SGHTA and FQGNSA. The CDR3 contains 13 residues. V shed 0 bases and J shed 8 bases, with 8 bases lying between them. This CDR3 is CASSLAGGYEQFF. The CDR3 nucleotides read TGTGCCAGCAGCTTAGCCGGGGGATATGAGCAGTTCTTC.

This clonotype was seen a handful of times. The genes are TRBV29-1 and TRBJ2-1, with TRBD1 identical over 7 bases. With V trimmed by 3 bases and J by 4 bases, 9 bases remained unmatched. Germline V gene lookup returns CDR1 SQVTM and CDR2 ANQGSEA. This CDR3 is 15 amino acids long. DNA for the CDR3: TGCAGCGTTGAGGTTCAACAGGGGCCGTACAATGAGCAGTTCTTC. Its translation: CSVEVQQGPYNEQFF.

This clonotype came up a few times. The chain employs TRBV7-9 and TRBJ2-1; 12 bases map to TRBD2. The CDR3 is 16 amino acids. The V gene's germline CDR1 is SEHNR and CDR2 FQNEAQ (reference sequence). J lost 6 bases, V lost 5 bases, and 8 bases had no gene match. Written as DNA, the CDR3 is TGTGCCAGCAGCCCACCCTCTAGCGGGGGGGCCAATGAGCAGTTCTTC. This codes for CASSPPSSGGANEQFF. The full variable domain, completed using reference TRBV7-9 and TRBJ2-1, is DTGVSQNPRHKITKRGQNVTFRCDPISEHNRLYWYRQTLGQGPEFLTYFQNEAQLEKSRLLSDRFSAERPKGSFSTLEIQRTEQGDSAMYLCASSPPSSGGANEQFFGPGTRLTVL.

The genes are TRBV4-3 and TRBJ2-3; TRBD1 might be the D (7 bases). V was cut by 0 bases and J by 0 bases, with 13 bases left in between. Germline values: CDR1 LGHNA, CDR2 YSLEER. The CDR3 spans 17 residues. This CDR3 reads CASSQDLEGASTDTQYF. The CDR3 DNA sequence: TGCGCCAGCAGCCAAGATCTGGAGGGGGCAAGCACAGATACGCAGTATTTT.

This clonotype showed up just a few times. This rearrangement joins TRBV24-1 to TRBJ2-1; TRBD1 matches at 11 bases. The V and J ends lost 7 bases and 5 bases, in that order; junction bases with no gene match: 6. Germline V gene sequence: CDR1 KGHDR, CDR2 SFDVKD. The CDR3 totals 15 residues. The CDR3: CATRMGQGEDNEQFF. The CDR3 DNA follows: TGTGCCACCAGAATGGGACAGGGGGAGGACAATGAGCAGTTCTTC.

The genes are TRBV4-2 and TRBJ2-5; 8 bases line up with TRBD2. From germline, CDR1 is LGHNA and CDR2 YNFKEQ. With 0 bases clipped from V and 5 bases from J, the junction kept 11 bases outside the gene matches. The CDR3 spans 17 residues. CDR3 bases: TGTGCCAGCAGCCAAGACGGCGCGGGGGGCCTGTTGGAGACCCAGTACTTC. Its protein is CASSQDGAGGLLETQYF.

The CDR3 protein is CASSEFGTAYEQYF. CDR3 DNA sequence: TGTGCCAGCAGTGAATTTGGGACAGCCTACGAGCAGTACTTC. The chain combines TRBV6-1 with TRBJ2-7; 7 bases map to TRBD1. The trim removed 2 bases at V and 2 bases at J, leaving 3 bases unmatched. CDR3 length: 14 residues. Germline-derived CDR1 and CDR2 are MNHNS and SASEGT.